The following is a TCR beta chain sequence with its context. The CDR3 length is 16 residues. CDR1 is SNHLY and CDR2 is FYNNEI in the germline V gene. The V and J ends lost 4 bases and 6 bases respectively, with 19 bases between them. The data were taken from a study of blood T cell repertoires in COVID-19. TCRdb's table, derived via immunoSEQ multiplex PCR, lists solely in-frame clones and lacks some. Counted here are under 300,000 clones, 70% to 90% occurring once; the ten biggest clones make up approximately 10%. The chain links TRBV2 to TRBJ1-5; D may be TRBD1 (6 bases). Sequences were obtained from peripheral blood. The source is a woman in her 70s with acute or convalescent COVID-19. DNA for the CDR3: TGTGCCAGCAGTGCCCCTGGGGGGGGGCGTAGTCAGCCCCAGCATTTT. Translation gives CASSAPGGGRSQPQHF.